Each of the 13 T cell receptor beta chains below was sequenced from the same sample in a study of CD8+ T cells in alopecia areata. In each case, RNA was isolated and then reverse transcribed into cDNA as the sequencing template. Sequencing was performed with immunoSEQ multiplex PCR; in TCRdb, only in-frame clones are kept and a portion is missing. The repertoire consists of more than 110,000 clones, with roughly 50% occurring once and the leading ten covering 5% to 7%. This specimen consisted of CD4+ T cells sorted from blood, obtained at week 0. These receptors came from a human donor with alopecia areata.

This clone has more than one count but fewer than ten. The chain couples TRBV5-1 to TRBJ1-4; maybe TRBD1 (6 bases). This CDR3 is 15 amino acids long. Trimming pared 4 bases from V and 5 bases from J, leaving 15 bases between. Germline values: CDR1 SGHRS, CDR2 YFSETQ. The CDR3 loop is CASSRHRAPNEKLFF. CDR3 bases: TGCGCCAGCAGCCGTCACAGGGCCCCGAATGAAAAACTGTTTTTT.

Points on this clone: This specimen includes other DNA sequences encoding the same CDR3. The chain combines TRBV30 with TRBJ1-5; D might be TRBD1 (6 bases). Trimming removed 2 bases at V and 5 bases at J, with 10 bases between. Germline CDR1 GTSNPN, CDR2 SVGIG (reference sequence). CDR3 size: 13 residues. CDR3 in DNA: TGTGCCTGGAGTCCACAGGGCGATCAGCCCCAGCATTTT. Translation gives CAWSPQGDQPQHF.

V gene TRBV4-3 combines with J gene TRBJ2-5, with TRBD1 as a possible D gene (5 bases). The CDR3 is made up of 13 amino acids. The V end lost 3 bases, the J end lost 9 bases, and 14 bases lay between the germline ends. The germline CDR1 and CDR2 sequences are LGHNA and YSLEER. CDR3: CASSQAKQAAQYF. CDR3 bases: TGCGCCAGCAGCCAGGCGAAACAGGCGGCCCAGTACTTC.

This chain joins TRBV9 and TRBJ1-2, with D hard to call. Trimming stripped 2 bases from V and 2 bases from J, with 7 bases between. The length of the CDR3 is 13 residues. Germline CDR1 SGDLS, CDR2 YYNGEE. The CDR3 sequence: CASSVDGNYGYTF. CDR3 DNA sequence: TGTGCCAGCAGCGTCGACGGAAACTATGGCTACACCTTC.

The chain is built from TRBV4-3 and TRBJ1-5, with D hard to call. The CDR3 runs to 15 residues. V was trimmed by 1 base and J by 6 bases, leaving 13 bases between them. In germline, CDR1 is LGHNA, CDR2 YSLEER. The CDR3, as DNA: TGCGCCAGCAGCCAAGCTTTTGAGTATGGTCAGCCCCAGCATTTT. As protein: CASSQAFEYGQPQHF.

With regard to this clone: This sample also contains other DNA sequences that code for the same CDR3. The DNA of the CDR3 is TGCAGCGTCGCGACAGGGGCTGTTACGGATACGCAGTATTTT. This translates into CSVATGAVTDTQYF. The chain couples TRBV29-1 to TRBJ2-3, with 8 bases identical to TRBD1. Per the germline V gene, CDR1 is SQVTM and CDR2 is ANQGSEA. Trimming at V came to 6 bases and at J to 6 bases, leaving 11 bases not matched to a gene. The CDR3 consists of 14 residues.

This chain links TRBV28 with TRBJ1-5; tentative D call: TRBD1 (6 bases). Germline V gene lookup returns CDR1 MDHEN and CDR2 SYDVKM. The CDR3 runs to 15 residues. The V end lost 6 bases, the J end lost 0 bases, and 12 bases lay between the germline ends. The CDR3 DNA sequence: TGTGCCAGCAGGAAAACAGGGTTTAGCAATCAGCCCCAGCATTTT. Amino acids: CASRKTGFSNQPQHF.

This clone was counted only a few times. The V and J genes are TRBV7-2 and TRBJ1-4; perhaps TRBD1 as D (5 bases). The V and J ends lost 1 base and 9 bases respectively, with 9 bases between them. This CDR3 contains 13 residues. In germline, CDR1 is SGHTA, CDR2 FQGNSA. CDR3 sequence (DNA): TGTGCCAGCAGCTTAGACTCAGGGAAAAAACTGTTTTTT. Its protein product is CASSLDSGKKLFF.

The count of this clone is one. J is TRBJ2-1 and V is TRBV11-1; 11 bases fit TRBD2. Losses at the gene ends were 5 bases for V and 3 bases for J; bases not matched to a gene: 9. The CDR3 covers 17 residues. Germline V lookup: CDR1 SGHAT, CDR2 FQDESV (reference sequence). The CDR3 DNA follows: TGTGCCAGCAGCCGGGCAGTAGCGGGGGGGTTCTACAATGAGCAGTTCTTC. As protein: CASSRAVAGGFYNEQFF.

This clone turned up a few times. The V gene is TRBV5-1, the J gene TRBJ2-3, with 8 positions matching TRBD2. CDR3 size: 15 residues. Germline V gene sequence: CDR1 SGHRS, CDR2 YFSETQ. Germline trimming cut 4 bases from V and 5 bases from J; bases unmatched to any gene: 9. CDR3 sequence reads: CASSPGLGREDTQYF. CDR3 bases: TGCGCCAGCAGCCCGGGACTAGGGCGGGAAGATACGCAGTATTTT.

The V and J genes are TRBV5-6 and TRBJ1-2; 9 bases map to TRBD1. This CDR3 has 15 residues. Germline-derived CDR1 and CDR2 are SGHDT and YYEEEE. V was clipped by 0 bases and J by 5 bases; unmatched bases: 5. The CDR3 region has the DNA TGTGCCAGCAGCTTGGGGGACAGGGAAGTTTATGGCTACACCTTC. It yields the protein CASSLGDREVYGYTF.

This clone was detected only once. The V gene is TRBV30, the J gene TRBJ2-5; D is ambiguous. The CDR3 length is 14 residues. From germline, CDR1 is GTSNPN and CDR2 SVGIG (reference sequence). V was pared by 3 bases and J by 2 bases, with 13 bases between. Written as DNA, the CDR3 is TGTGCCTGGAGGAAGGACCCAACACAAGAGACCCAGTACTTC. Its translation is CAWRKDPTQETQYF.

The chain joins TRBV7-2 to TRBJ1-1; D is ambiguous. The CDR3 has 14 amino acids. V lost 0 bases and J lost 7, with 12 bases in between. Looked up from germline, CDR1 is SGHTA and CDR2 is FQGNSA. CDR3 region: CASSLAVQNREAFF. The CDR3, as DNA: TGTGCCAGCAGCTTAGCGGTCCAGAACCGTGAAGCTTTCTTT.